This T cell receptor beta chain was sequenced in a study of blood T cells in healthy people across ages. The study's findings and limits: Diversity estimates drawn from one million T cells were deemed underestimates. A roughly linear age-dependent decrease characterized TCR beta diversity per million T cells.

Regarding this clonotype: Antigen specificity is unknown.

This CDR3 is built from 13 residues. The germline V and J ends were trimmed by 5 bases and 10 bases, with 17 bases remaining between them. A second PCR, run for about 6 to 12 cycles, used a sample-barcoded 5' primer plus a J-beta primer mix. Each cDNA molecule, via a template-switch adaptor with 12 random nucleotides, was tagged. TCRdb itself ran the 5' RACE reads through MiXCR, one entry per CDR3 protein. The data show 1.5 million to 2 million distinct CDR3 sequences, about 50% seen once. Sequencing used blood. The receptor comes from a woman aged 40 to 50 in good health. The V call is TRBV12-3 or TRBV12-4, the J call TRBJ1-1; D remains ambiguous. The CDR3 loop reads CASSLTSPGVAFF. In DNA form, the CDR3 reads TGTGCCAGCAGTCTTACTTCACCTGGTGTAGCTTTCTTT.